The 13 T cell receptor beta chains presented below share a single source sample, sequenced in a study of blood T cell repertoires in COVID-19. Some clones are missing from TCRdb's copy, which holds only in-frame ones; the method was immunoSEQ multiplex PCR. The repertoire holds over 200,000 clones, with 80% to 90% as singletons. Input material: peripheral blood. Receptor source: a man aged 30 to 45 with COVID-19, enrolled during active disease.

V and J are TRBV25-1 and TRBJ1-2; 7 bases line up with TRBD1. The CDR3 totals 17 residues. Germline V CDR1 and CDR2: MGHDK, SYGVNS. V shed 4 bases, J shed 1 base, and the junction held 12 bases outside the gene matches. DNA for the CDR3: TGTGCCAGCAGTGCCCCGACAGGGCAGCTGGATAACTATGGCTACACCTTC. The encoded protein is CASSAPTGQLDNYGYTF.

CDR3 sequence reads: CASSTSPWSAKQYF. CDR3 bases: TGTGCCAGCAGCACTAGTCCGTGGTCCGCTAAGCAGTACTTC. This sequence joins TRBV28 and TRBJ2-7; the D gene is possibly TRBD2 (5 bases). The CDR3 extends over 14 amino acids. Germline CDR1 and CDR2: MDHEN and SYDVKM. The germline V and J ends were trimmed by 6 bases and 8 bases, with 20 bases remaining between them. Supplemented by reference TRBV28 and TRBJ2-7, the full variable domain reads DVKVTQSSRYLVKRTGEKVFLECVQDMDHENMFWYRQDPGLGLRLIYFSYDVKMKEKGDIPEGYSVSREKKERFSLILESASTNQTSMYLCASSTSPWSAKQYFGPGTRLTVT.

Remarks on this clone: One end of the junction fails to match germline, which may point to a read error. V and J are TRBV4-3 and TRBJ1-2; D is perhaps TRBD1 (5 bases). This CDR3 spans 12 amino acids. CDR1 is LGHNA and CDR2 is YSLEER in the germline V gene. In DNA, the CDR3 is TGCGCCAGCAGCCAAGACAGGGATATCTACAACTTC. Translating gives CASSQDRDIYNF.

This clone was found a few times. CDR3 coding DNA: TGTGCCACCAGTGCGTCGGGAGCGGCAGCCGAGCAGTTCTTC. Encoded protein: CATSASGAAAEQFF. This chain joins TRBV24-1 and TRBJ2-1; possible D gene TRBD2, 6 bases. Germline V gene sequence: CDR1 KGHDR, CDR2 SFDVKD. Trimming took 5 bases from V and 10 from J, leaving 17 bases between them. The CDR3 covers 14 residues.

This clone was found a few times. This chain connects TRBV3-1 (or the pseudogene TRBV3-2) to TRBJ2-3; tentatively, D is TRBD2 (5 bases). This CDR3 is 14 amino acids long. In germline, CDR1 is LGHDT, CDR2 YNNKEL (reference sequence). V was clipped by 4 bases and J by 1 base, with 9 bases between them. The DNA of the CDR3 is TGTGCCAGCAGCCGCGGGTCCGGCACAGATACGCAGTATTTT. Translated, it gives CASSRGSGTDTQYF.

The chain is built from TRBV21-1 and TRBJ2-1; the listed D gene, TRBD2, was not tested against the DNA. TRBV21-1 is described as a pseudogene. The length of the CDR3 is 9 residues. As DNA, the CDR3 is TGTGCCAGCAGCTCGGGTAAGTTCTTC. As protein: CASSSGKFF.

The chain employs TRBV9 and TRBJ2-3, with 9 nucleotides matching TRBD2. Germline-derived CDR1 and CDR2 are SGDLS and YYNGEE. The V segment lost 3 bases and the J segment 1 base; nucleotides outside the gene matches: 6. CDR3 length: 16 amino acids. The CDR3 nucleotides read TGTGCCAGCAGCGGCCGTTTAGCGGGGGGCACAGATACGCAGTATTTT. Its protein product is CASSGRLAGGTDTQYF.

This chain uses TRBV7-6 with TRBJ2-1; 7 bases match TRBD2. This CDR3 comprises 15 residues. V was pared by 1 base and J by 5 bases, with 5 bases of the junction left unmatched. CDR1 SGHVS and CDR2 FNYEAQ come from the germline V gene. CDR3 sequence reads: CASSLDSGLHNEQFF. The CDR3 coding sequence is TGTGCCAGCAGCTTAGATAGCGGGCTACACAATGAGCAGTTCTTC.

This rearrangement joins TRBV6-5 to TRBJ2-7; D is unresolved. The CDR3 loop spans 15 amino acids. Germline CDR1 is MNHEY and CDR2 is SVGAGI. V was cut by 6 bases and J by 1 base, with 16 bases left in between. CDR3 loop: CASSRQVLGSYEQYF. Here the CDR3 DNA reads TGTGCCAGCAGCCGACAAGTCCTTGGGTCCTACGAGCAGTACTTC.

This sequence joins TRBV7-3 and TRBJ1-1; no firm D call. The CDR3 runs 14 residues. From germline, CDR1 is SGHTA and CDR2 FQGTGA. V was shortened by 3 bases and J by 4 bases, with 12 bases between the two germline ends. CDR3 residues: CASSFGATSTEAFF. In DNA form, the CDR3 reads TGTGCCAGCAGCTTTGGTGCCACGAGCACTGAAGCTTTCTTT.

The chain uses TRBV6-6 and TRBJ1-2; no reliable D call. V was shortened by 2 bases and J by 7 bases, with 11 bases between the two germline ends. Germline CDR1 reads MNHNY; CDR2 reads SVGAGI (reference sequence). The CDR3 is 13 residues long. The CDR3: CASSYRLRSGYTF. CDR3 DNA: TGTGCCAGCAGTTACCGCCTACGGAGTGGCTACACCTTC.

On this clone: An end of the junction does not agree with germline; a read error may underlie this. The V call is TRBV6-6, the J call TRBJ1-2; D is possibly TRBD1 (5 bases). The CDR3 contains 12 residues. CDR1 and CDR2 from the germline V gene are MNHNY and SVGAGI (reference sequence). The CDR3, as DNA: TGTGCCAGCACTTACGAAAGGGGAGGCTACACCTTC. Translating it yields CASTYERGGYTF.

The J gene is TRBJ1-3, the V gene TRBV9, with a tentative D call TRBD1 (5 bases). This CDR3 is built from 15 residues. Germline CDR1 and CDR2: SGDLS and YYNGEE. V lost 2 bases and J 4 bases, leaving 13 bases between the germline ends. The CDR3 region is CASSVAGTAGNTIYF. The CDR3, as DNA: TGTGCCAGCAGCGTTGCCGGGACTGCAGGAAACACCATATATTTT.